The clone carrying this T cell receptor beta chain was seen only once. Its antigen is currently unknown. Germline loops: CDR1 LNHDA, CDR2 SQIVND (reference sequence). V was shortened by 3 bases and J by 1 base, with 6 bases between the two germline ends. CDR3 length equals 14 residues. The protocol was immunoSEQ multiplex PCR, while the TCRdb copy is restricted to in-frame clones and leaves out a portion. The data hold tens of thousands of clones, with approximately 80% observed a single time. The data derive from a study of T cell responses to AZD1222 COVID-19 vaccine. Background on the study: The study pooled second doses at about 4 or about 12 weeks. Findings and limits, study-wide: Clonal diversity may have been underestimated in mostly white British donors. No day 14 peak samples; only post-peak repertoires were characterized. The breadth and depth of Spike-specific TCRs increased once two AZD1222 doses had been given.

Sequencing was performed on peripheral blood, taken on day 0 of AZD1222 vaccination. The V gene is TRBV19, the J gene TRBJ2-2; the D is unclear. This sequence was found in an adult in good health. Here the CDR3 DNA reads TGTGCCAGTAGTATGGTGAGGAACACCGGGGAGCTGTTTTTT. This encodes CASSMVRNTGELFF.